The 25 T cell receptor beta chains in this list originate from one sample, sequenced in a study of blood T cell repertoires in COVID-19. TCRdb's table, derived via immunoSEQ multiplex PCR, lists solely in-frame clones and lacks some. The top ten clones hold about a sixth of a sample with some 120,000 clones, about 81% of them seen once. Sequenced input: peripheral blood. The origin of the receptors is a man aged 25 to 40 with COVID-19, enrolled during active disease.

The chain uses TRBV6-5 and TRBJ2-7; 9 nucleotides align to TRBD2. J lost 1 base, V lost 3 bases, and 7 bases had no gene match. There are 16 residues in the CDR3. From germline, CDR1 is MNHEY and CDR2 SVGAGI. CDR3 loop: CASSYTASGASYEQYF. The CDR3 DNA follows: TGTGCCAGCAGTTATACGGCTAGCGGGGCATCCTACGAGCAGTACTTC.

The chain combines TRBV7-2 with TRBJ1-2; no reliable D call. The CDR3 contains 13 residues. With 6 bases removed from V and 0 bases from J, the gap between germline ends came to 8 bases. Germline CDR1 and CDR2: SGHTA and FQGNSA. Here the CDR3 reads CASSLPPNYGYTF. The DNA for the CDR3 is TGTGCCAGCAGTCTACCGCCTAACTATGGCTACACCTTC. The variable domain in full, completed from reference TRBV7-2 and TRBJ1-2, reads GAGVSQSPSNKVTEKGKDVELRCDPISGHTALYWYRQSLGQGLEFLIYFQGNSAPDKSGLPSDRFSAERTGGSVSTLTIQRTQQEDSAVYLCASSLPPNYGYTFGSGTRLTVV.

The chain has TRBV5-1 and TRBJ1-2, with unresolved D. V gave up 0 bases and J gave up 4 bases, with 4 bases separating them. This CDR3 region has 12 residues. Germline V gene sequence: CDR1 SGHRS, CDR2 YFSETQ. CDR3 sequence: CASSLALYGYTF. As DNA, the CDR3 is TGCGCCAGCAGCTTGGCCCTCTATGGCTACACCTTC. Complete variable domain (other parts from reference TRBV5-1 and TRBJ1-2): KAGVTQTPRYLIKTRGQQVTLSCSPISGHRSVSWYQQTPGQGLQFLFEYFSETQRNKGNFPGRFSGRQFSNSRSEMNVSTLELGDSALYLCASSLALYGYTFGSGTRLTVV.

This sequence joins TRBV7-6 and TRBJ1-1, with TRBD1 identical over 8 bases. CDR1 and CDR2 (germline): SGHVS, FNYEAQ. Trimming took 5 bases from V and 8 from J; bases not matched to a gene: 4. The CDR3 covers 12 residues. Written as DNA, the CDR3 is TGTGCCAGCAGCGGAAGGGACAGGGAAGCTTTCTTT. It specifies CASSGRDREAFF.

CDR3 nucleotides: TGTGCCAGCAGCACCTTTGAAGGGGACACTGAAGCTTTCTTT. Translating gives CASSTFEGDTEAFF. The rearrangement links TRBV7-9 to TRBJ1-1; D perhaps matches TRBD1 (5 bases). V was cut by 5 bases and J by 3 bases, with 13 bases left in between. The CDR3 sequence is 14 residues long. CDR1 is SEHNR, CDR2 FQNEAQ, per germline (reference sequence).

J is TRBJ1-1 and V is TRBV29-1, with 7 nucleotides matching TRBD1. CDR1 and CDR2 from the germline V gene are SQVTM and ANQGSEA. The junction had 6 bases not matched to a gene; V was cut back by 5 bases and J by 3 bases. This CDR3 has 13 amino acids. In DNA, the CDR3 is TGCAGCGTTCGACAGGGTGGCTACACTGAAGCTTTCTTT. It is translated as CSVRQGGYTEAFF.

The chain joins TRBV7-9 to TRBJ1-5; TRBD1 agrees at 7 bases. J was trimmed by 11 bases and V by 2 bases; bases with no gene match: 3. CDR1 is SEHNR, CDR2 FQNEAQ, per germline (reference sequence). The CDR3 length is 12 residues. CDR3 loop: CASSLPTGSQHF. The CDR3 DNA reads as TGTGCCAGCAGCTTACCGACAGGGTCCCAGCATTTT.

CDR3 coding DNA: TGTGCCAGCCGGAGGGGGCTCTTGAACACTGAAGCTTTCTTT. It codes for CASRRGLLNTEAFF. The chain uses TRBV27 and TRBJ1-1; TRBD1 matches 7 bases. The J segment lost 0 bases and the V segment lost 8 bases, leaving 6 bases of the junction unmatched. Looked up from germline, CDR1 is MNHEY and CDR2 is SMNVEV (reference sequence). The CDR3 loop spans 14 amino acids.

This clone was seen only a few times. The gene calls are TRBV19 and TRBJ1-1; 7 bases map to TRBD1. The CDR3 is 17 residues long. With V trimmed by 3 bases and J by 2 bases, 12 bases remained unmatched. From germline, CDR1 is LNHDA and CDR2 SQIVND (reference sequence). The CDR3 DNA is TGTGCCAGTAGTATTGGTCGTCCGGGACAGAGAAACACTGAAGCTTTCTTT. Protein sequence: CASSIGRPGQRNTEAFF.

The chain employs TRBV5-4 and TRBJ2-5; D is perhaps TRBD2 (5 bases). Per germline, CDR1 SGHNT and CDR2 YYREEE (reference sequence). V dropped 0 bases and J dropped 4 bases, with 10 bases sitting between them. The CDR3 length is 14 residues. CDR3 DNA: TGTGCCAGCAGCTTGGATTTAGCGCGAGAGACCCAGTACTTC. The encoded protein is CASSLDLARETQYF.

This rearrangement joins TRBV20-1 to TRBJ1-6; D is undetermined. V shed 4 bases and J shed 17 bases, with 15 bases lying between them. Germline CDR1 is DFQATT and CDR2 is SNEGSKA (reference sequence). This CDR3 region has 11 residues. Written as DNA, the CDR3 is TGCAGTGCTAACGCGGCTTCCGAAGTCCACTTT. The encoded protein is CSANAASEVHF.

The chain couples TRBV6-1 to TRBJ2-5, with D possibly being TRBD1 (8 bases). The CDR3 is 16 residues long. V was clipped by 1 base and J by 2 bases, with 14 bases between them. CDR1 and CDR2 from the germline V gene are MNHNS and SASEGT. The CDR3 here is CASSEGTGTIQETQYF. CDR3 DNA sequence: TGTGCCAGCAGTGAAGGGACAGGGACTATACAAGAGACCCAGTACTTC.

The chain is built from TRBV7-2 and TRBJ1-1; D is possibly TRBD1 (5 bases). The V gene's germline CDR1 is SGHTA and CDR2 FQGNSA. This CDR3 is built from 11 residues. Trimming took 5 bases from V and 5 from J, leaving 6 bases between them. The chain's CDR3 is CASSRGTEAFF. In DNA, the CDR3 is TGTGCCAGCAGCCGGGGGACTGAAGCTTTCTTT.

The V call is TRBV14, the J call TRBJ2-7; possibly TRBD2 for D (6 bases). The CDR3 extends over 16 amino acids. V dropped 4 bases and J dropped 3 bases, with 19 bases sitting between them. In germline, CDR1 is SGHDN, CDR2 FVKESK. In DNA form, the CDR3 reads TGTGCCAGCAGCCTAAGGACCGGGACGGGGGACTACGAGCAGTACTTC. This sequence encodes CASSLRTGTGDYEQYF.

The CDR3 DNA is TGTGCCAGCAGCACTGGACTAGCGGGAACCAAGGAAGACGAGCAGTACTTC. Translating it yields CASSTGLAGTKEDEQYF. V is TRBV7-6 and J is TRBJ2-7, with 12 positions matching TRBD2. Losses at the gene ends were 5 bases for V and 5 bases for J; bases not matched to a gene: 13. This CDR3 contains 17 residues. Germline V gene sequence: CDR1 SGHVS, CDR2 FNYEAQ.

The chain recombines TRBV20-1 with TRBJ1-2; D gene ambiguous. Germline CDR1 is DFQATT and CDR2 is SNEGSKA (reference sequence). The ends were cut back, 3 bases at V and 4 bases at J, with 18 bases in the middle. The CDR3 has 15 amino acids. CDR3: CSASMGVGGSYGYTF. The CDR3 DNA reads TGCAGTGCTAGTATGGGAGTTGGCGGCAGCTATGGCTACACCTTC.

This rearrangement joins TRBV28 to TRBJ1-2, with D perhaps TRBD1 (6 bases). Per the germline V gene, CDR1 is MDHEN and CDR2 is SYDVKM. This CDR3 spans 13 amino acids. V lost 6 bases and J 4 bases, leaving 12 bases between the germline ends. The CDR3 coding sequence is TGTGCCAGCAGGCTAGGGGGAAGCTATGGCTACACCTTC. It is translated as CASRLGGSYGYTF.

This clone was picked up one time. The J gene is TRBJ2-7, the V gene TRBV19; D possibly corresponds to TRBD1 (6 bases). Trimming took off 5 bases at V and 3 bases at J, with 14 bases between the two ends. The length of the CDR3 is 14 residues. The germline V gene has CDR1 LNHDA and CDR2 SQIVND (reference sequence). CDR3 coding DNA: TGTGCCAGTAGTCCCCGACAGGTTGTCTACGAGCAGTACTTC. Its protein product is CASSPRQVVYEQYF.

V and J are TRBV6-2 or TRBV6-3 and TRBJ2-5; the match to TRBD2 covers 16 bases. The ends lost 4 bases at V and 4 bases at J; junction bases unmatched: 6. The CDR3 loop spans 17 amino acids. CDR1 MNHEY and CDR2 SVGEGT come from the germline V gene. This chain's CDR3 is CASSWGLAGGPRETQYF. CDR3 DNA sequence: TGTGCCAGCAGTTGGGGACTAGCGGGGGGGCCTCGAGAGACCCAGTACTTC.

The chain combines TRBV9 with TRBJ1-3; D is unclear. Germline V gene data show CDR1 as SGDLS and CDR2 as YYNGEE. The CDR3 consists of 16 residues. Deletions cut 2 bases from V and 1 base from J, with 13 bases between. CDR3 nucleotide sequence: TGTGCCAGCAGCGTCAACCCCAGTAATTCTGGAAACACCATATATTTT. Its protein product is CASSVNPSNSGNTIYF.

The rearrangement links TRBV30 to TRBJ2-7; 9 nucleotides match TRBD1. CDR3 length equals 13 residues. Germline V gene data show CDR1 as GTSNPN and CDR2 as SVGIG (reference sequence). Unmatched junction bases numbered 8, after V lost 5 bases and J lost 6 bases. CDR3 bases: TGTGCCTGGGAATACGGACAGGGGAGCGAGCAGTACTTC. Its translation is CAWEYGQGSEQYF.

The chain carries TRBV9 and TRBJ1-2; no definite D call. V shed 0 bases and J shed 3 bases, with 6 bases lying between them. Germline-derived CDR1 and CDR2 are SGDLS and YYNGEE. This CDR3 contains 13 residues. CDR3 bases: TGTGCCAGCAGCGTAGGAAGAGACTATGGCTACACCTTC. As protein: CASSVGRDYGYTF.

The chain combines TRBV4-1 with TRBJ1-2, with 9 bases aligning to TRBD1. Per the germline V gene, CDR1 is MGHRA and CDR2 is YSYEKL. J lost 8 bases, V lost 8 bases, and 9 bases had no gene match. The CDR3 is made up of 13 amino acids. CDR3 loop: CASRGTGLGGYTF. CDR3 nucleotide sequence: TGCGCCAGCCGCGGGACAGGGTTAGGAGGCTACACCTTC.

The chain recombines TRBV10-1 with TRBJ1-5; D not resolved. V gave up 3 bases and J gave up 5 bases, with 11 bases separating them. CDR3 length: 14 amino acids. The germline V gene encodes CDR1 WNHNN and CDR2 SYGVQD (reference sequence). In DNA form, the CDR3 reads TGCGCCAGCAGTGAAAACCGGGAGGATCAGCCCCAGCATTTT. Residues: CASSENREDQPQHF.

This rearrangement joins TRBV28 to TRBJ2-7, with D possibly matching TRBD1 (7 bases). V lost 6 bases to trimming and J lost 3 bases, with 15 bases between them. The length of the CDR3 is 14 residues. Germline V gene lookup returns CDR1 MDHEN and CDR2 SYDVKM. CDR3 sequence (DNA): TGTGCCAGCAGGAAGACAGGGAGGTACTACGAGCAGTACTTC. Amino acids: CASRKTGRYYEQYF.